This entry concerns a single TCR beta chain. Antigen unknown. Trimming cost V 0 bases and J 0 bases, with 7 bases left between them. Per germline, CDR1 ENHRY and CDR2 SYGVKD. The CDR3 runs 15 residues. This entry is derived from a study of OX40 agonist ivuxolimab in advanced cancers. Overall study context: Ivuxolimab, which patients received intravenously every 2 weeks, was dosed at 0.01 to 10 mg/kg. Melanoma, hepatocellular carcinoma, head and neck or renal cell cancer occurred in dose-escalation patients. Broader study findings: Fewer expanded clones were found on average in CD4+ than in CD8+ T cells.

Only in-frame clones appear in the TCRdb table, and some are missing; sequencing was by immunoSEQ multiplex PCR. The repertoire holds about 84,000 clones, with approximately 80% as singletons. This receptor was taken from an adult with an advanced solid tumor such as melanoma, head and neck, liver or kidney cancer. This chain links TRBV10-3 with TRBJ2-3; D unresolved. Here the sequenced sample was CD4+ or CD8+ T cells sorted from blood, taken in a trial of the OX40 agonist ivuxolimab. The CDR3 sequence is CAISESHVSTDTQYF. In DNA form, the CDR3 reads TGTGCCATCAGTGAGTCCCACGTGAGCACAGATACGCAGTATTTT.